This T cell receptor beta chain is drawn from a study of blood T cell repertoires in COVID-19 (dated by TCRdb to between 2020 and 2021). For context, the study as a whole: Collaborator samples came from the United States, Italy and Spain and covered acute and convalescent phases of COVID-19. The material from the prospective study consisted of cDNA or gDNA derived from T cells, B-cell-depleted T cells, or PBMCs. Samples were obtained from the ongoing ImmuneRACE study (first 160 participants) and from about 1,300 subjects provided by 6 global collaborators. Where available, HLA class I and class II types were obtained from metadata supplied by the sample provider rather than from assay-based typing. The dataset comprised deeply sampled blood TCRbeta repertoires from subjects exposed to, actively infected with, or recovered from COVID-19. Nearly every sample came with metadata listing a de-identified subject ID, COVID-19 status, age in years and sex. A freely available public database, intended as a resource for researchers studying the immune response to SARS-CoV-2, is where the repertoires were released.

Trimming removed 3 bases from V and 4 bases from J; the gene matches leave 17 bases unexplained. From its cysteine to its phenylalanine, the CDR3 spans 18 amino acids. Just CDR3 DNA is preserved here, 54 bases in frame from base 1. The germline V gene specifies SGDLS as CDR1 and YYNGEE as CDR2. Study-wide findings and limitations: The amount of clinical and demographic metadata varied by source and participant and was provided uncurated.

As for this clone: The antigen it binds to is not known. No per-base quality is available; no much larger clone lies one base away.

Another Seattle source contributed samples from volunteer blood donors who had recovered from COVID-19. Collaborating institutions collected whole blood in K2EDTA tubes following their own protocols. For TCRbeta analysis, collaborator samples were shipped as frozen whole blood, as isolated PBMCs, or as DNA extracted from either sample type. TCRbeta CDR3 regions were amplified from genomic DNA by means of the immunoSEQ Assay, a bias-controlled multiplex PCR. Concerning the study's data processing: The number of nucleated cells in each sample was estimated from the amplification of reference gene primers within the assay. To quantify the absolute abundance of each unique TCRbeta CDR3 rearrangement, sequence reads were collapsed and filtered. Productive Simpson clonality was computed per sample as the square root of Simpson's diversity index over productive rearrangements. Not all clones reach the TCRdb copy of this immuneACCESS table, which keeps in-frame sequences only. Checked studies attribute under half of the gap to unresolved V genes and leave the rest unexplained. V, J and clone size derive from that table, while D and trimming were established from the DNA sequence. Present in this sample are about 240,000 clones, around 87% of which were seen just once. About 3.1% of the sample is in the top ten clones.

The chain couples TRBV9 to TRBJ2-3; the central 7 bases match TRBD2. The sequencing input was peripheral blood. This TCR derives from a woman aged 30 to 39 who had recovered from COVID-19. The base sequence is TGTGCCAGCAGCGGTAGACCCCTTACTAGCGAGTCGGCAGATACGCAGTATTTT. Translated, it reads CASSGRPLTSESADTQYF.